A selection of T cell receptor beta chains follows, all from one sample in a study of CD8 T cells in ankylosing spondylitis. One entry per CDR3 protein results from TCRdb running MiXCR on the 5' RACE reads. Here the sample spans about 210,000 distinct CDR3 sequences, 6% to 8% being singletons. Sequencing used blood, either unsorted or a sorted T cell fraction (not recorded which). These receptor sequences come from a male donor with ankylosing spondylitis. Both conserved end residues are trimmed from each CDR3. Each record gives: CDR3 length, V gene, CDR3 protein.

11 TRBV12-3/TRBV12-4 ASSPGQARGYT
18 TRBV7-6 ASSLDGTSGRNHFGNEQF
12 TRBV7-2 ASSTRMATDTQY
14 TRBV7-4 ASSSVGAAYNSPLH
12 TRBV25-1 ASSETGPNYGYT
11 TRBV4-2 ASSQSTVYEQY
14 TRBV5-5 ASRSRAGGPRNEQF
18 TRBV5-4 ASIQSYGTSGTSSYNEQF
11 TRBV27 ASSPLSNYGYT
12 TRBV7-6 ASSLAYRNQPQH
11 TRBV25-1 ASSEWGQYGYT
10 TRBV18 ASSPKGNGYT
15 TRBV18 ASSPSLAGVDTGELF
13 TRBV12-3/TRBV12-4 ASSTRTGANEKLF
12 TRBV6-2/TRBV6-3 ASSPAGGPNEQF